Shown below are 9 T cell receptor beta chains from a single sample sequenced in a study of identical twins. TCRdb called the 5' RACE reads again in MiXCR, with one record for every CDR3 protein. The table includes around 960,000 distinct CDR3 sequences, approximately 13% detected once. Separately, the same data were catalogued under a study of yellow fever vaccine responses in identical twins.

Sequenced: PBMCs. Source of these receptors: a woman aged 18-35 years in good health.

The chain has TRBV15 and TRBJ2-1, with D perhaps given as TRBD1 or TRBD2 (5 bases each). The CDR3 loop spans 14 amino acids. V lost 2 bases and J 9 bases, leaving 14 bases between the germline ends. Per the germline V gene, CDR1 is LNHNV and CDR2 is YYDKDF (reference sequence). CDR3 loop: CATSRPGRTGEQFF. Written as DNA, the CDR3 is TGTGCCACCAGCAGACCGGGACGGACTGGTGAGCAGTTCTTC.

The chain recombines TRBV7-9 with TRBJ2-2, with TRBD2 identical over 9 bases. The CDR3 totals 17 residues. After removal of 4 bases from V and 6 bases from J, the junction contained 12 bases not matched to a gene. Germline CDR1 SEHNR, CDR2 FQNEAQ (reference sequence). The CDR3 spells CASSSTGTSPWAGELFF. As DNA, the CDR3 is TGTGCCAGCAGCTCGACAGGGACTAGCCCTTGGGCCGGGGAGCTGTTTTTT.

The J gene is TRBJ2-5, the V gene TRBV20-1; 12 bases fit TRBD2. Losses at the gene ends were 5 bases for V and 1 base for J; bases not matched to a gene: 8. The CDR3 totals 16 residues. Germline V gene sequence: CDR1 DFQATT, CDR2 SNEGSKA (reference sequence). The chain's CDR3 is CSADPTSGRLQETQYF. CDR3 in DNA: TGCAGTGCTGATCCAACTAGCGGGAGGCTCCAAGAGACCCAGTACTTC.

This clonotype was counted ten times or more. V gene TRBV7-9 combines with J gene TRBJ2-7; 9 nucleotides align to TRBD2. The CDR3 has 17 residues. Trimming at V came to 0 bases and at J to 0 bases, leaving 6 bases not matched to a gene. Germline values: CDR1 SEHNR, CDR2 FQNEAQ (reference sequence). As DNA, the CDR3 is TGTGCCAGCAGCTTAGCGCTAGCGGGACTTAGCTCCTACGAGCAGTACTTC. Its protein is CASSLALAGLSSYEQYF. Drawing the rest from reference TRBV7-9 and TRBJ2-7, the complete variable domain is DTGVSQNPRHKITKRGQNVTFRCDPISEHNRLYWYRQTLGQGPEFLTYFQNEAQLEKSRLLSDRFSAERPKGSFSTLEIQRTEQGDSAMYLCASSLALAGLSSYEQYFGPGTRLTVT.

This clonotype has a count of ten or more. The CDR3 spells CASSFVRAREQFF. The DNA of the CDR3 is TGTGCCAGCAGTTTTGTCCGGGCTCGGGAGCAGTTCTTC. The chain combines TRBV27 with TRBJ2-1; D unresolved. This CDR3 has 13 residues. Germline V lookup: CDR1 MNHEY, CDR2 SMNVEV (reference sequence). Trimming removed 3 bases from V and 10 bases from J, with 13 bases in between.

This rearrangement joins TRBV29-1 to TRBJ1-2; maybe TRBD1 (5 bases). CDR1 SQVTM and CDR2 ANQGSEA come from the germline V gene. Trimming stripped 6 bases from V and 5 bases from J, with 19 bases between. This CDR3 is built from 14 residues. The CDR3 DNA follows: TGCAGCGTCCTACCGGGGGGACGGGGTTATGGCTACACCTTC. Amino acids: CSVLPGGRGYGYTF.

In its sample, this clonotype was seen a few times. The chain recombines TRBV27 with TRBJ2-5; D may be TRBD2 (6 bases). The germline CDR1 and CDR2 sequences are MNHEY and SMNVEV (reference sequence). CDR3 length: 15 residues. Trimming took off 5 bases at V and 1 base at J, with 14 bases between the two ends. The DNA for the CDR3 is TGTGCCAGCAGTCGGGGTAGCGGAATCCAAGAGACCCAGTACTTC. This translates into CASSRGSGIQETQYF.

This clonotype came up a few times. V and J are TRBV12-3 or TRBV12-4 and TRBJ2-7, with a tentative D call TRBD2 (6 bases). With 3 bases removed from V and 6 bases from J, the gap between germline ends came to 12 bases. The CDR3 runs 13 residues. The CDR3 DNA sequence: TGTGCCAGCAGTTTGGGGGGATTTAGCGAGCAGTACTTC. This codes for CASSLGGFSEQYF.

V and J are TRBV20-1 and TRBJ2-1; D remains ambiguous. CDR3 length equals 12 residues. Germline CDR1 DFQATT, CDR2 SNEGSKA (reference sequence). Trimming took 3 bases from V and 8 from J, leaving 11 bases between them. This CDR3 is CSASPGADEQFF. CDR3 sequence (DNA): TGCAGTGCTAGTCCCGGAGCAGATGAGCAGTTCTTC.